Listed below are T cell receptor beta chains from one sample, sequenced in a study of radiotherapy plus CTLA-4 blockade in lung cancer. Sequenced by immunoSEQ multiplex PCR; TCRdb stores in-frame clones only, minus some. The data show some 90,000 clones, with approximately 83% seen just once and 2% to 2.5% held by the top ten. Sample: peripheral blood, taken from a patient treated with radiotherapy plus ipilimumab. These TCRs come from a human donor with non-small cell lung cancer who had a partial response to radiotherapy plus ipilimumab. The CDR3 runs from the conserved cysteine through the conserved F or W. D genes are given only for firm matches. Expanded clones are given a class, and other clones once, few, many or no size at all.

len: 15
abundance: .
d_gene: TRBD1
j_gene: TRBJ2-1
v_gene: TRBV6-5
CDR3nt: TGTGCCAGCAGTGGGTGGACAGGTACCTACAATGAGCAGTTCTTC
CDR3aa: CASSGWTGTYNEQFF

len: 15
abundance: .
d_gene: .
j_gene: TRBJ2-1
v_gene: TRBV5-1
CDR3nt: TGCGCCAGCAGCTTGGAGGGGAATCTTTACAATGAGCAGTTCTTC
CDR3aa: CASSLEGNLYNEQFF

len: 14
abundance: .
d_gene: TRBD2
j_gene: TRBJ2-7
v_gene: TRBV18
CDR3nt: TGTGCCAGCTCTCGAGAGACTAGCAGCTACGAGCAGTACTTC
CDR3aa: CASSRETSSYEQYF

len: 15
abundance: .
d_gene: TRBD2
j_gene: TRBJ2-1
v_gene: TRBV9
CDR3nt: TGTGCCAGCAGCACAGGACTAGCGGGAAGATATGAGCAGTTCTTC
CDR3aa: CASSTGLAGRYEQFF

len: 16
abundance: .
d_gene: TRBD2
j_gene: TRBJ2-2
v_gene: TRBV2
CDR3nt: TGTGCCAGCAAACAGGGACTAGCGGTTAACACCGGGGAGCTGTTTTTT
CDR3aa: CASKQGLAVNTGELFF

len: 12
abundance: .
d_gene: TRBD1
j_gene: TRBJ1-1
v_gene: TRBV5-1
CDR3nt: TGCGCCAGCAGCCCAGAGACAGGGGAAGCTTTCTTT
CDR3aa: CASSPETGEAFF

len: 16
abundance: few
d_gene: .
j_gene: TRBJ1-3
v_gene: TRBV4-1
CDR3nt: TGCGCCAGCAGCCAAGAGGGCTTCCGCTCTGGAAACACCATATATTTT
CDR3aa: CASSQEGFRSGNTIYF

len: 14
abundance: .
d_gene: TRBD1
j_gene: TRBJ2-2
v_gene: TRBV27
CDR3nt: TGTGCCACCCGATACCGGGACAGGGTCGGGGAGCTGTTTTTT
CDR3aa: CATRYRDRVGELFF

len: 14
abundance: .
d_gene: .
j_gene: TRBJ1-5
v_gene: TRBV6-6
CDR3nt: TGTGCCAGCAGGAGGGACTATGGCAATCAGCCCCAGCATTTT
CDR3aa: CASRRDYGNQPQHF

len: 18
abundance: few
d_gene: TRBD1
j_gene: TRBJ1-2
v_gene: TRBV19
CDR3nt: TGTGCCAGTAGTCCATTCTTGACAGGGGTGGCGATCCACTATGGCTACACCTTC
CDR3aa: CASSPFLTGVAIHYGYTF

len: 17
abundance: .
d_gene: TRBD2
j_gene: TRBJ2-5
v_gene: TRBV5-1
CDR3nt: TGCGCCAGCAGCTTGGTCCCGGCTAGCGGGGCCCAAGAGACCCAGTACTTC
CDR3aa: CASSLVPASGAQETQYF

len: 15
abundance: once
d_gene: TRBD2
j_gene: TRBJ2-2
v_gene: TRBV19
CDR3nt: TGTGCCAGTAGTATCCTAGCGGGGAACACCGGGGAGCTGTTTTTT
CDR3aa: CASSILAGNTGELFF

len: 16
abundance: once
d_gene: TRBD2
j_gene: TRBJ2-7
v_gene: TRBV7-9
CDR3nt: TGTGCCAGCAGCCTACCGGGACTAGCGGGCTCCTACGAGCAGTACTTC
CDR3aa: CASSLPGLAGSYEQYF

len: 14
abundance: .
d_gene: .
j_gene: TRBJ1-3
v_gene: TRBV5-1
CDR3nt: TGCGCCAGCAGCTCGGGGGGCTATGGAAACACCATATATTTT
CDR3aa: CASSSGGYGNTIYF

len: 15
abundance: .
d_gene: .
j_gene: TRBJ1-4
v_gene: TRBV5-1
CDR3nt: TGCGCCAGCAGCTTGCGGGGGGCCCCGGATGAAAAACTGTTTTTT
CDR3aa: CASSLRGAPDEKLFF

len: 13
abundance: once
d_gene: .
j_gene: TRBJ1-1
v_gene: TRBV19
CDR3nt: TGTGCCAGTAGGAAACAGGGGAACACTGAAGCTTTCTTT
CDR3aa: CASRKQGNTEAFF

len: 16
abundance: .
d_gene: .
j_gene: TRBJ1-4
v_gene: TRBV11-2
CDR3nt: TGTGCCAGCAGCTCCCCGCTGGAGGCCGGGGGGGAAAAACTGTTTTTT
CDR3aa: CASSSPLEAGGEKLFF

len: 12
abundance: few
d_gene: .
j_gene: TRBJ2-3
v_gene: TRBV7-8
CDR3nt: TGTGCCACAGGGAGGTACAGAGATACGCAGTATTTT
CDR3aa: CATGRYRDTQYF

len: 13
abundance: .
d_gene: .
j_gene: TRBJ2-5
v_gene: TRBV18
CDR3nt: TGTGCCAGCTCACCTAACTTACAAGAGACCCAGTACTTC
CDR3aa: CASSPNLQETQYF

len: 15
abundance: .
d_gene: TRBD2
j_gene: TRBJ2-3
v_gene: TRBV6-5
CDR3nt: TGTGCCAGCAGAACTAGCGGGAGAAGCACAGATACGCAGTATTTT
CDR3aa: CASRTSGRSTDTQYF

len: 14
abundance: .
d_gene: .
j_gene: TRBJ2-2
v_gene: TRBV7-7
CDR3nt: TGTGCTAGCAGTCCGGGATATAACACCGGGGAGCTGTTTTTT
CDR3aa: CASSPGYNTGELFF

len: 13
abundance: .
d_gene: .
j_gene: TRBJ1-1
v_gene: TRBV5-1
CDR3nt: TGCGCCAGCAGCTTTTCGAGGAACACTGAAGCTTTCTTT
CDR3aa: CASSFSRNTEAFF

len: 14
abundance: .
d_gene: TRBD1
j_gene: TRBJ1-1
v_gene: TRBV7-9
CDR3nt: TGTGCCAGCACTATTGGACAGGGGCCCACTGAAGCTTTCTTT
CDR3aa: CASTIGQGPTEAFF

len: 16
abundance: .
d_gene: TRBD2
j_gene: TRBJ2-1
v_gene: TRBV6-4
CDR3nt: TGTGCCAGCAGTGTAGCGGGAGGGGTCTCCTACAATGAGCAGTTCTTC
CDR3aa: CASSVAGGVSYNEQFF

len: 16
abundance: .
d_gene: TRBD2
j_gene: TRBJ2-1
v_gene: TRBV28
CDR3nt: TGTGCCAGCAGAGGGCCGGGACTAGCGGGATACAATGAGCAGTTCTTC
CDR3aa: CASRGPGLAGYNEQFF

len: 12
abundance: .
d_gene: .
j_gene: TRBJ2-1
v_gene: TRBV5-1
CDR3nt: TGCGCCAGCACCAATTACGACAGGGAGCAGTTCTTC
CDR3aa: CASTNYDREQFF

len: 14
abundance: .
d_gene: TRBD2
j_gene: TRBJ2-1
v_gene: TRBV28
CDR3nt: TGTGCCAGCAGACAAGCGGGACGGGACAATGAGCAGTTCTTC
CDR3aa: CASRQAGRDNEQFF

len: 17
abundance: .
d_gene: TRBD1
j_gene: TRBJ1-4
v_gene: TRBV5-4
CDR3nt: TGTGCCAGCAGCTTGGACCGCGGGACAGGGGTAGGAGAAAAACTGTTTTTT
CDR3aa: CASSLDRGTGVGEKLFF

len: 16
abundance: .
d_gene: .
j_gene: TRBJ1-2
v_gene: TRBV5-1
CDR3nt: TGCGCCAGCAGCCAGGCAGGACAGAAGCCTAACTATGGCTACACCTTC
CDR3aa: CASSQAGQKPNYGYTF

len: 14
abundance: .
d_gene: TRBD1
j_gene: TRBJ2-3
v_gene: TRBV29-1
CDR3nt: TGCAGCGTCGAAACAGGGGATAGCACAGATACGCAGTATTTT
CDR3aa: CSVETGDSTDTQYF

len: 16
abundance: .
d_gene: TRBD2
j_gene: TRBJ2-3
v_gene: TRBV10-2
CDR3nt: TGCGCCAGCAGTGACAGGACTAGCGGGAGGGCAGATACGCAGTATTTT
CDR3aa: CASSDRTSGRADTQYF

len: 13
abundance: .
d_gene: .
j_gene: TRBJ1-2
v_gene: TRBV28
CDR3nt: TGTGCCAGCACTTCGGGTTACGACTATGGCTACACCTTC
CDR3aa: CASTSGYDYGYTF

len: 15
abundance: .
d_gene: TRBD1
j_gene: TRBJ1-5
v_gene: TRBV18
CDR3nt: TGTGCCAGCTCACTCGGGACAGGGGGCAATCAGCCCCAGCATTTT
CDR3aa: CASSLGTGGNQPQHF

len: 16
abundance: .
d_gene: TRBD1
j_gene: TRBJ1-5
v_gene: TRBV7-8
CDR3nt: TGTGCCAGCAACTTAGAGGGGACAGGCAATAATCAGCCCCAGCATTTT
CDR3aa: CASNLEGTGNNQPQHF

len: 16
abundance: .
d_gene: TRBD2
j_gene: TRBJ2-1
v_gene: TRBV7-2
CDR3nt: TGTGCCAGCAGCGCCCAACTAGCGGGAGGGAGGAATGAGCAGTTCTTC
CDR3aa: CASSAQLAGGRNEQFF

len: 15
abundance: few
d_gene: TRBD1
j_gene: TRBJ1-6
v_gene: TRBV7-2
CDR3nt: TGTGCCAGCAGCTTAGACAGGGGGCGGAATTCACCCCTCCACTTT
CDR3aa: CASSLDRGRNSPLHF

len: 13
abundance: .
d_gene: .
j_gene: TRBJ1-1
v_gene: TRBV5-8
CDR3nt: TGTGCCAGCAGCTGGACAGTTACCACTGAAGCTTTCTTT
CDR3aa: CASSWTVTTEAFF

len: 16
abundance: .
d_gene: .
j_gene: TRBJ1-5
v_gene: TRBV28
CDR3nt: TGTGCCAGCAGCCTGAGGGGGGGCCCCTCCGGTGAGCCCCAGCATTTT
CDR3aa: CASSLRGGPSGEPQHF

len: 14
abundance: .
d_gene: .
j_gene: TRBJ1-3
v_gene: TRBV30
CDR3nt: TGTGCCTGGAGTGGGTCTAACTCTGGAAACACCATATATTTT
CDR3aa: CAWSGSNSGNTIYF

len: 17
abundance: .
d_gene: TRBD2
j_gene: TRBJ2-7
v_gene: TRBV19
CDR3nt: TGTGCCAGTAGTACTGGGACTAGCGGGAGAATTTTGAGGGAGCAGTACTTC
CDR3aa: CASSTGTSGRILREQYF

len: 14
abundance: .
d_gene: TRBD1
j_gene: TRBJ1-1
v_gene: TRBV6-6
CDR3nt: TGTGCCAGCAGTTCCCCGGGACAGGGGGTGCGCGCTTTCTTT
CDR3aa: CASSSPGQGVRAFF

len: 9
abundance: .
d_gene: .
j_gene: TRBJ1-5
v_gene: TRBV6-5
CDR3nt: TGTGCCACCGTCCCGGGACAGCATTTT
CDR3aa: CATVPGQHF

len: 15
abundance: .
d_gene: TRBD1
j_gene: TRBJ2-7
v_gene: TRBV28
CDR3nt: TGTGCCAGCAGTTTATCTACAGGGGGGAACTACGAGCAGTACTTC
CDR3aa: CASSLSTGGNYEQYF

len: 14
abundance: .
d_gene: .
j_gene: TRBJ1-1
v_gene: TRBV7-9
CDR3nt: TGTGCCAGCAGCTTAGAGGTCGGAGGCACTGAAGCTTTCTTT
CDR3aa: CASSLEVGGTEAFF

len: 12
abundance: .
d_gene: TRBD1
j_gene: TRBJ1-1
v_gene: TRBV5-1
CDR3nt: TGCGCCAGCAGCGGACAGGGGACTGAAGCTTTCTTT
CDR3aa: CASSGQGTEAFF

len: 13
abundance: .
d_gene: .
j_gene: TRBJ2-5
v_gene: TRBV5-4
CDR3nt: TGTGCCAGCAGCCGGGACATAGAAGAGACCCAGTACTTC
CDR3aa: CASSRDIEETQYF

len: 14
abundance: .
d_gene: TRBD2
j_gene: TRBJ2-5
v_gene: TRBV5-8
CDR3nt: TGTGCCAGCAGCTTTAGTACTAGCGGGACGGCCCAGTACTTC
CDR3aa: CASSFSTSGTAQYF

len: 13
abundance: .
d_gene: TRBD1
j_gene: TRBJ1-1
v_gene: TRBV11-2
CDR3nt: TGTGCCAGCAGCCTGACAGGGGTTTCTGAAGCTTTCTTT
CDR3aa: CASSLTGVSEAFF

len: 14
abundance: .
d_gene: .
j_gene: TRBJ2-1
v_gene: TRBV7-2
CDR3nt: TGTGCCAGCAGCCCTCCGGGGAAACGCAATGAGCAGTTCTTC
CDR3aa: CASSPPGKRNEQFF

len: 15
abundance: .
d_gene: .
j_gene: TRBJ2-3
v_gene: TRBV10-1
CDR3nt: TGCGCCAGCTCCCCGCTGCCGGGGGGCACAGATACGCAGTATTTT
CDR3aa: CASSPLPGGTDTQYF

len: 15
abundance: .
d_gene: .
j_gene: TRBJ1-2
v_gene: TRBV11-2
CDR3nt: TGTGCCAGCAGCTTAGCCGGGGGGGCGGGCTATGGCTACACCTTC
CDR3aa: CASSLAGGAGYGYTF

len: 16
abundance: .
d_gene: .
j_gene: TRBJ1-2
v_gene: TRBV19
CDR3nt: TGTGCCAGTAGTATAGATGAACAGGCTAATAACTATGGCTACACCTTC
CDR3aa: CASSIDEQANNYGYTF

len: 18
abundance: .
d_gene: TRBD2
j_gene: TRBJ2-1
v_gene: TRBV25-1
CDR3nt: TGTGCCAGCAGTGACCCGGGACTAGCGGCGAGCTCCTACAATGAGCAGTTCTTC
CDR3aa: CASSDPGLAASSYNEQFF

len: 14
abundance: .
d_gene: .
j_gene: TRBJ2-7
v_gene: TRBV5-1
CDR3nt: TGCGCCAGCAGCGGAATGACAAATTCCTACGAGCAGTACTTC
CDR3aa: CASSGMTNSYEQYF

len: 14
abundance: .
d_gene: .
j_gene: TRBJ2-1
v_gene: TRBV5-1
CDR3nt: TGCGCCAGCAGCCGGGGGACAGCGGACAATGAGCAGTTCTTC
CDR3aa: CASSRGTADNEQFF

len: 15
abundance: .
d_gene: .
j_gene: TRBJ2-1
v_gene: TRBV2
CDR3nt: TGTGCCAGCAGTGATGGGCGGGAATCCTACAATGAGCAGTTCTTC
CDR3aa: CASSDGRESYNEQFF

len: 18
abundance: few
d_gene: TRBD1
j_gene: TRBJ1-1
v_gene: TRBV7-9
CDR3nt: TGTGCCAGCAGCTTAGAAGGACTGGTGGGGGGACAGGGGACTGAAGCTTTCTTT
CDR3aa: CASSLEGLVGGQGTEAFF

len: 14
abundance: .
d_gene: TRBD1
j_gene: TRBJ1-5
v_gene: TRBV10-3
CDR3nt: TGTGCCACCGCGTTAGGGGGCAGCAATCAGCCCCAGCATTTT
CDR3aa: CATALGGSNQPQHF

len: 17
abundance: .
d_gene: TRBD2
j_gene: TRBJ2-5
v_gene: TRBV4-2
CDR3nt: TGTGCCAGCAGCCAAGATCCCGGGGTGGGAGGGCAAGAGACCCAGTACTTC
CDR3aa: CASSQDPGVGGQETQYF

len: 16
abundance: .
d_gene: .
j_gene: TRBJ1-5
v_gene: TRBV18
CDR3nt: TGTGCCAGCTCACTTAGCGGAGGAAGTGGGAATCAGCCCCAGCATTTT
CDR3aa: CASSLSGGSGNQPQHF